This TCR beta chain was retrieved from a study of tissue T cells after allogeneic stem cell transplantation (dated by TCRdb to 2021 to 2024). Background on the whole study: The study profiled TCR beta repertoires across many tissues from research autopsies of patients with and without GVHD, plus mouse models of GVHD. The human arm was conducted as a prospective observational study, and neither blinding nor randomization was performed. General findings and caveats noted by the study authors: The study did not determine which tissue TCRs were alloreactive or antigen-specific, and some clones might have been persisting host cells. Only a few T cell clones appeared in more than one patient, yet motif-based clustering showed tissue-specific repertoire signatures that were shared between patients. Within patients, how anatomically similar the tissues were was a key factor in shaping TCR repertoire composition, regardless of disease or transplant status. The patient cohort was small and clinically heterogeneous, and sampling depth was acknowledged as a limitation. In both patients and mice, T cells from blood and spleen covered only a limited part of the TCR repertoire found in tissues.

Library construction relied on the immunoSEQ multiplex PCR assay. Adaptive Biotechnologies performed the TCRbeta CDR3 sequencing at survey depth and reported CDR3 sequences, V/J genes, productive frequency and template counts. Amplification of TCR beta CDR3 regions was performed from genomic DNA rather than from RNA. Per the original workflow: Jensen-Shannon divergence served to quantify pairwise repertoire overlap between tissues, with 0 meaning identical and 1 meaning complete divergence. Based on pairwise JSD values, tissues were grouped by single-linkage agglomerative hierarchical clustering, and the results were shown as dendrograms. GLIPH2 was run on all patient samples with simulation_depth 1000, kmer_min_depth 3 and cdr3_length_cutoff 8, and groups with more than two unique CDR3s were retained. A standardized tissue-overlap score was generated by extrapolating Jaccard GLIPH-group overlap across patients to a standard repertoire size of 1000 clones. To look at how diversity was associated with clinical or experimental variables, linear mixed-effect models were used, with tissue treated as a fixed effect and individual treated as a random effect. As stored in TCRdb, this immuneACCESS dataset retains in-frame rearrangements with V and J assigned. A fraction of the clones does not appear; measured against another copy, unresolved V genes explain less than half of the discrepancy, and the remainder lacks a known reason. D and trimming come from the DNA, and the V and J calls and clone size come from that table. The sample table contains more than 4,000 clones; only one count was recorded for around 29% of them. Less than 7.5% of the sample is taken by the ten largest.

The sample's time point label, in plain terms: mouse harvest day 14 after allogeneic transplant. Mouse grafts consisting of 10^7 T-cell-depleted bone marrow cells combined with 10^6 splenic CD5+ T cells were administered by tail vein injection. GVHD in mice was modeled with a major MHC-mismatch B6 (H2b) into BALB/c (H2d) model, and tissues were profiled at day 7 or 14. On day 7 or 14 post-transplant, mouse tissues and retro-orbital blood were harvested with separate sterile tools for each animal, and livers were flushed before harvest. Before genomic DNA was isolated with the DNeasy Blood & Tissue Kit, mouse tissues were minced with razor blades in buffered saline. CDR1 is given as KGHPV and CDR2 as FQNQEV, both from the germline V gene (reference sequence). V is cut by 2 bases and J by 1 base, and the space between the germline ends is 8 bases. Including cysteine and phenylalanine, the CDR3 has 14 amino acids. The DNA covers only part of the CDR3, 39 bases in frame from base 1.

As concerns this clone: This receptor's antigen is unknown. Gene names, together with germline sequences, are murine for this receptor. The read stops 1 residue short of the end of the CDR3; the missing end is completed from the germline J gene.

This sequence was found in a female BALB/c mouse given C57BL/6 T cells with graft-versus-host disease after an allogeneic hematopoietic cell transplant. Specimen: skin. The chain employs TRBV26 and TRBJ1-2; no D gene call is confident. The CDR3 reads as follows: CASSLTRINSDYTF. The part of the CDR3 DNA that was read is TGTGCCAGCAGTCTGACCAGAATAAACTCCGACTACACC.